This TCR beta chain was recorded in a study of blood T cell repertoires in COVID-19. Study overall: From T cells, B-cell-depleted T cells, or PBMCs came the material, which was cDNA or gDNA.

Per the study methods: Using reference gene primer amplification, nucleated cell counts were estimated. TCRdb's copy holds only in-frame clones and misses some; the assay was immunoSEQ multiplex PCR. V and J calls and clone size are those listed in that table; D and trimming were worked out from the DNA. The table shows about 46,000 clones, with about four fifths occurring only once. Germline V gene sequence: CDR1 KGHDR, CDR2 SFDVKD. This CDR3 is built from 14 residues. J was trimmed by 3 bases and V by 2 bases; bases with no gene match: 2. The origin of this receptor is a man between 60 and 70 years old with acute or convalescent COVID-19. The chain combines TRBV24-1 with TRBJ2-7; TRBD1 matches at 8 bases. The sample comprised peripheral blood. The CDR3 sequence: CATSDSGTGYEQYF. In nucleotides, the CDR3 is TGTGCCACCAGTGATTCGGGGACAGGCTACGAGCAGTACTTC.